Following are 16 T cell receptor beta chains from one sample sequenced in a study of early T cells in non-severe SARS-CoV-2 infection. In TCRdb, the 5' RACE reads were re-called with MiXCR into one record per CDR3 protein. Found here are approximately 60,000 distinct CDR3 sequences, about 12% of them singletons; the top ten hold about 3%. The sequencing input was whole blood. These receptors were taken from an adult who was a healthcare worker with PCR-confirmed SARS-CoV-2 infection or an uninfected control (not recorded which).

Ten or more counts support this clonotype. The chain is built from TRBV6-5 and TRBJ1-2, with a possible D match to TRBD1 (6 bases). This CDR3 contains 18 residues. CDR1 is MNHEY, CDR2 SVGAGI, per germline. The V gene lost 5 bases and the J gene lost 6 bases, with 28 bases spanning the gap. The CDR3, as DNA: TGTGCCAGCAGTCCGTTAGAACGCCGTACAGGGTCGGCTAATGGCTACACCTTC. It translates to CASSPLERRTGSANGYTF.

This clonotype was detected ten times or more. The chain recombines TRBV14 with TRBJ2-3; 8 positions agree with TRBD2. Germline CDR1 is SGHDN and CDR2 is FVKESK. The CDR3 sequence is 15 residues long. V was clipped by 3 bases and J by 2 bases; unmatched bases: 4. CDR3 bases: TGTGCCAGCAGCCAGCGGGGGGCGAACACAGATACGCAGTATTTT. It encodes CASSQRGANTDTQYF.

This clonotype was counted many times. The chain couples TRBV2 to TRBJ1-2; D gene unclear. Germline V gene lookup returns CDR1 SNHLY and CDR2 FYNNEI. The CDR3 spans 10 residues. V lost 9 bases and J 6 bases, leaving 8 bases between the germline ends. The CDR3 protein is CASRTNGYTF. CDR3 nucleotides: TGTGCCAGTAGGACGAATGGCTACACCTTC.

In this sample, this clonotype turned up a few times. V gene TRBV5-4 combines with J gene TRBJ2-7, with D perhaps TRBD2 (6 bases). The CDR3 loop spans 14 amino acids. V was shortened by 3 bases and J by 0 bases, with 10 bases between the two germline ends. Germline CDR1 SGHNT, CDR2 YYREEE (reference sequence). The CDR3 reads CASSSLGGSYEQYF. The CDR3 bases are TGTGCCAGCAGCTCACTCGGGGGCTCCTACGAGCAGTACTTC. Filled out from reference TRBV5-4 and TRBJ2-7, the complete variable domain reads ETGVTQSPTHLIKTRGQQVTLRCSSQSGHNTVSWYQQALGQGPQFIFQYYREEENGRGNFPPRFSGLQFPNYSSELNVNALELDDSALYLCASSSLGGSYEQYFGPGTRLTVT.

This clonotype was found many times. As DNA, the CDR3 is TGTGCCAGCAGCTTGGTAAATCGGCGGGAGAATGATACGCAGTATTTT. Amino acids: CASSLVNRRENDTQYF. This chain uses TRBV5-4 with TRBJ2-3, with 7 bases matching TRBD2. Germline CDR1 and CDR2: SGHNT and YYREEE (reference sequence). The CDR3 is made up of 16 amino acids. V was clipped by 0 bases and J by 6 bases; unmatched bases: 10.

The chain uses TRBV29-1 and TRBJ2-4; 7 nucleotides align to TRBD1. Germline V gene lookup returns CDR1 SQVTM and CDR2 ANQGSEA. J gave up 5 bases and V 5 bases, and 6 bases lay outside the gene matches. This CDR3 spans 13 amino acids. The CDR3 sequence is CSVRRGGQNIQYF. The DNA for the CDR3 is TGCAGCGTTAGACGAGGGGGCCAAAACATTCAGTACTTC.

This clonotype was seen a few times. The chain couples TRBV4-1 to TRBJ2-7; no firm D call. This CDR3 comprises 15 residues. Trimming left V 1 base short and J 7 bases short, with 17 bases between. Germline V lookup: CDR1 MGHRA, CDR2 YSYEKL. CDR3 DNA sequence: TGCGCCAGCAGCCAAGCTCTATGGGGTATCAGTGAGCAGTACTTC. Its translation is CASSQALWGISEQYF.

This clonotype was seen ten or more times. CDR3 amino acids: CAWSVTQLSSYNEQFF. CDR3 DNA sequence: TGTGCCTGGAGTGTAACTCAATTGAGCTCCTACAATGAGCAGTTCTTC. The rearrangement joins TRBV30 to TRBJ2-1; no clear D gene. Trimming took 0 bases from V and 0 from J, leaving 12 bases between them. Per the germline V gene, CDR1 is GTSNPN and CDR2 is SVGIG (reference sequence). CDR3 length: 16 residues.

This clonotype was picked up many times. The chain employs TRBV19 and TRBJ2-3; TRBD2 might be the D (6 bases). The V end lost 6 bases, the J end lost 3 bases, and 13 bases lay between the germline ends. The CDR3 is made up of 14 amino acids. Germline V gene data show CDR1 as LNHDA and CDR2 as SQIVND (reference sequence). CDR3 in DNA: TGTGCCAGTAGATCCCCTAGCGAAACAGATACGCAGTATTTT. Translated, it gives CASRSPSETDTQYF.

In its sample, this clonotype was seen many times. This rearrangement joins TRBV29-1 to TRBJ1-5; 8 bases align to TRBD1. Germline CDR1 SQVTM, CDR2 ANQGSEA. This CDR3 contains 15 residues. J was trimmed by 2 bases and V by 4 bases; bases with no gene match: 7. CDR3 loop: CSVVQTGGGNQPQHF. CDR3 coding DNA: TGCAGCGTTGTACAAACAGGGGGAGGCAATCAGCCCCAGCATTTT.

The rearrangement joins TRBV29-1 to TRBJ2-5, with a weak D call TRBD1 (5 bases). In germline, CDR1 is SQVTM, CDR2 ANQGSEA. V was pared by 7 bases and J by 1 base, with 10 bases between. The CDR3 contains 12 residues. CDR3 DNA: TGCAGCGCCTCCAGGGCCCAAGAGACCCAGTACTTC. It is translated as CSASRAQETQYF. The complete variable domain, with remaining parts taken from reference TRBV29-1 and TRBJ2-5, reads SAVISQKPSRDICQRGTSLTIQCQVDSQVTMMFWYRQQPGQSLTLIATANQGSEATYESGFVIDKFPISRPNLTFSTLTVSNMSPEDSSIYLCSASRAQETQYFGPGTRLLVL.

This clonotype was detected ten times or more. The chain uses TRBV18 and TRBJ1-3; no reliable D call. CDR3 length: 16 residues. Germline loops: CDR1 KGHSH, CDR2 LQKENI. V lost 3 bases and J 0 bases, leaving 12 bases between the germline ends. The CDR3 reads CASSPYGDFSGNTIYF. Written as DNA, the CDR3 is TGTGCCAGCTCACCCTACGGCGATTTCTCTGGAAACACCATATATTTT.

This clonotype occurred many times. The CDR3: CASSIRRNGWTEAFF. CDR3 DNA: TGTGCCAGCAGTATCCGCCGGAACGGGTGGACTGAAGCTTTCTTT. J is TRBJ1-1 and V is TRBV25-1; no firm D call. From germline, CDR1 is MGHDK and CDR2 SYGVNS. V lost 5 bases and J lost 5, with 18 bases in between. This CDR3 region has 15 residues.

The rearrangement uses TRBV20-1 and TRBJ2-1; TRBD1 aligns across 8 bases. With 5 bases clipped from V and 7 bases from J, the junction kept 1 base outside the gene matches. The V gene's germline CDR1 is DFQATT and CDR2 SNEGSKA (reference sequence). This CDR3 has 11 amino acids. This chain's CDR3 is CSAYRGNEQFF. CDR3 DNA sequence: TGCAGTGCTTACAGGGGGAATGAGCAGTTCTTC.

The rearrangement links TRBV11-2 to TRBJ2-2; no clear D. Germline lookup yields CDR1 SGHAT and CDR2 FQNNGV. This CDR3 has 16 amino acids. V lost 3 bases and J lost 0, with 11 bases in between. For the CDR3, the DNA is TGTGCCAGCAGCTTCGGAAAGTTCGCGAACACCGGGGAGCTGTTTTTT. Translated, it gives CASSFGKFANTGELFF.

The V and J genes are TRBV2 and TRBJ1-4, with TRBD1 matching over 7 bases. The V and J ends lost 5 bases and 7 bases, in that order; junction bases with no gene match: 7. The germline V gene encodes CDR1 SNHLY and CDR2 FYNNEI. The CDR3 is 14 residues long. Here the CDR3 reads CASSYRTGGEKLFF. CDR3 nucleotide sequence: TGTGCCAGCAGTTACAGGACAGGCGGTGAAAAACTGTTTTTT.